These 10 T cell receptor beta chains were all obtained from the same sample, sequenced in a study of T-cell reconstitution after alpha-beta-depleted transplantation in children. A TCRbeta library incorporating unique molecular identifiers was prepared. TCRdb re-called the PCR reads through MiXCR, storing one row per CDR3 protein. The data show hundreds of thousands of distinct CDR3 sequences, with about 12% seen just once and around 3% held by the top ten. The sample in question was PBMCs from the stem cell graft donor, obtained from the stem cell graft. The receptors come from a human donor who donated a stem cell graft to a child with acute lymphoblastic leukemia.

This sequence joins TRBV7-2 and TRBJ1-2, with D possibly TRBD1 on 6 matching bases. The CDR3 totals 15 residues. Germline V lookup: CDR1 SGHTA, CDR2 FQGNSA. Trimming shortened V by 6 bases and J by 4 bases, and 18 bases separated the two germline ends. This chain's CDR3 is CASRSPRGAGYGYTF. CDR3 DNA sequence: TGTGCCAGCAGGAGTCCCAGGGGAGCAGGCTATGGCTACACCTTC.

This clonotype has a count of ten or more. This chain links TRBV9 with TRBJ1-2, with D unresolved. The CDR3 has 19 residues. The V end lost 3 bases, the J end lost 2 bases, and 26 bases lay between the germline ends. Germline loops: CDR1 SGDLS, CDR2 YYNGEE. The CDR3 DNA reads as TGTGCCAGCAGCGAAGACCCCGCCCGAGAGGTGCTAGCCAACTATGGCTACACCTTC. Its translation is CASSEDPAREVLANYGYTF.

This clonotype was detected ten times or more. V is TRBV6-2 or TRBV6-3 and J is TRBJ2-5, with 8 bases lining up with TRBD1. The CDR3 is 14 amino acids. The V gene end was trimmed by 5 bases and the J gene end by 4 bases; junction bases not matched to a gene: 6. Per the germline V gene, CDR1 is MNHEY and CDR2 is SVGEGT. In DNA, the CDR3 is TGTGCCAGCAGTCCCAGGGGGCTACGAGAGACCCAGTACTTC. Translating gives CASSPRGLRETQYF.

The chain has TRBV13 and TRBJ2-7, with a tentative D call TRBD2 (6 bases). The CDR3 runs 17 residues. V shed 0 bases and J shed 3 bases, with 18 bases lying between them. Germline CDR1 PRHDT, CDR2 FYEKMQ (reference sequence). This CDR3 reads CASSLGSSGVGFYEQYF. Here the CDR3 DNA reads TGTGCCAGCAGCTTAGGGTCGTCGGGAGTTGGTTTCTACGAGCAGTACTTC.

The sample holds many counts of this clonotype. The rearrangement links TRBV5-1 to TRBJ2-1, with 9 bases matching TRBD2. In germline, CDR1 is SGHRS, CDR2 YFSETQ. The CDR3 has 13 amino acids. With V trimmed by 4 bases and J by 9 bases, 5 bases remained unmatched. The DNA for the CDR3 is TGCGCCAGCAGCGAGGTTAGCGGGGGTGAGCAGTTCTTC. Translation: CASSEVSGGEQFF.

This clonotype has at least ten counts. V usage is TRBV4-2 and J usage is TRBJ1-4; maybe TRBD1 (5 bases). V gave up 0 bases and J gave up 2 bases, with 19 bases separating them. The CDR3 length is 19 residues. Germline lookup yields CDR1 LGHNA and CDR2 YNFKEQ. CDR3 nucleotides: TGTGCCAGCAGCCAAGATTACTTAAGGGGCGCAGCCACTAATGAAAAACTGTTTTTT. Its protein product is CASSQDYLRGAATNEKLFF.

The V and J genes are TRBV4-3 and TRBJ2-5; 7 bases fit TRBD1. V lost 0 bases to trimming and J lost 5 bases; unmatched junction nucleotides: 6. This CDR3 contains 15 residues. Germline CDR1 LGHNA, CDR2 YSLEER. The CDR3 region has the DNA TGCGCCAGCAGCCAAGATCTGAGGGGGCGCGAGACCCAGTACTTC. Its protein product is CASSQDLRGRETQYF.

This clonotype was counted ten times or more. The rearrangement links TRBV27 to TRBJ2-3; D tentatively fits TRBD1 or TRBD2 (6 bases each). V was shortened by 5 bases and J by 5 bases, with 11 bases between the two germline ends. Germline CDR1 reads MNHEY; CDR2 reads SMNVEV (reference sequence). The CDR3 has 13 residues. Here the CDR3 reads CASSPKGGDTQYF. The CDR3 nucleotides read TGTGCCAGCAGTCCCAAGGGGGGAGATACGCAGTATTTT.

This clonotype was seen many times. This chain connects TRBV4-2 to TRBJ2-3; D call uncertain. The CDR3 spans 13 residues. Germline assignment: CDR1 LGHNA and CDR2 YNFKEQ. V dropped 2 bases and J dropped 6 bases, with 9 bases sitting between them. The CDR3 coding sequence is TGTGCCAGCAGCCAACGGAGTAGGGATACGCAGTATTTT. Translating it yields CASSQRSRDTQYF.

The J gene is TRBJ2-1, the V gene TRBV20-1; TRBD2 matches at 9 bases. Germline V gene lookup returns CDR1 DFQATT and CDR2 SNEGSKA (reference sequence). CDR3 length equals 14 residues. The V and J ends lost 3 bases and 11 bases, in that order; junction bases with no gene match: 11. Written as DNA, the CDR3 is TGCAGTGCTAGTTCTAGTCTAGCGGGACCAAAGCAGTTCTTC. This gives the protein CSASSSLAGPKQFF.